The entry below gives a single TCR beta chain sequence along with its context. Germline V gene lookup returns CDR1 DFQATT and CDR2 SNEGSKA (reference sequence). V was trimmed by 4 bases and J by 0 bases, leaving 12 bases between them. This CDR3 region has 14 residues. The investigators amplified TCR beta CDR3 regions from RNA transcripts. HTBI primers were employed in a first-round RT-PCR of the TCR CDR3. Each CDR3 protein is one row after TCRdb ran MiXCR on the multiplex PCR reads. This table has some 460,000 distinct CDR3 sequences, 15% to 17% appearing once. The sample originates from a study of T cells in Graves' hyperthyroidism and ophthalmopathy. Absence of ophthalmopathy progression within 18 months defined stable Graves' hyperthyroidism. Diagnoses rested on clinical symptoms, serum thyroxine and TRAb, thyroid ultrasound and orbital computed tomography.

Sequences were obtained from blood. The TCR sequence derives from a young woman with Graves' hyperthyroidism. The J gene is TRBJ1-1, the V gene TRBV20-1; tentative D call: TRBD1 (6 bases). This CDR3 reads CSAKQDSLNTEAFF. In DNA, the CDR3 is TGCAGTGCTAAACAGGACAGTTTGAACACTGAAGCTTTCTTT.